Listed below are T cell receptor beta chains from one sample, sequenced in a study of cytomegalovirus exposure and HLA in healthy donors. The data were produced by immunoSEQ multiplex PCR, yet TCRdb's version contains in-frame clones alone and is incomplete. The data hold under 150,000 clones, with 60% to 85% observed a single time. Sequencing was done on a sample of PBMCs. These receptors all come from a male donor in good health and CMV-seronegative. Each CDR3 is given with its conserved first and last residue. D genes are given only for firm matches. Clone size appears in some rows only: once, few, many, or a class for an expanded clone.

NA,14,TRBV21-1,NA,TRBJ2-5,CASTYRTGVETQYF,TGTGCCAGCACCTACCGGACAGGGGTAGAGACCCAGTACTTC
NA,17,TRBV4-1,TRBD1,TRBJ1-4,CASSLGPRQGPNEKLFF,TGCGCCAGCAGCCTGGGCCCCCGACAGGGGCCTAATGAAAAACTGTTTTTT
NA,13,TRBV27,NA,TRBJ1-5,CASSSGFDQPQHF,TGTGCCAGCAGTTCAGGGTTTGATCAGCCCCAGCATTTT
NA,12,TRBV29-1,NA,TRBJ2-5,CSVFTRVETQYF,TGCAGCGTCTTTACCAGGGTCGAGACCCAGTACTTC
once,14,TRBV30,TRBD1,TRBJ1-4,CAWSGTGNNEKLFF,TGTGCCTGGAGTGGGACAGGGAATAATGAAAAACTGTTTTTT
once,15,TRBV4-1,NA,TRBJ2-7,CASSQEAQARYEQYF,TGCGCCAGCAGCCAAGAGGCGCAGGCGCGCTACGAGCAGTACTTC
NA,15,TRBV14,TRBD1,TRBJ1-2,CASSSTGAAQYGYTF,TGTGCCAGCAGCTCCACAGGGGCCGCTCAATACGGCTACACCTTC
NA,19,TRBV5-1,NA,TRBJ2-1,CASRERVRGWGDLYNEQFF,TGCGCCAGCAGAGAACGAGTTCGGGGTTGGGGGGACCTCTACAATGAGCAGTTCTTC
NA,16,TRBV14,TRBD1,TRBJ2-7,CASSQRTGVRGSEQYF,TGTGCCAGCAGCCAGCGGACGGGCGTCAGGGGGAGCGAGCAGTACTTC
NA,14,TRBV7-6,NA,TRBJ2-7,CASSLLKGQAEQYF,TGTGCCAGCAGCTTACTCAAGGGGCAGGCCGAGCAGTACTTC
NA,14,TRBV5-6,TRBD1,TRBJ2-7,CASRLRTGPYEQYF,TGTGCCAGCAGGCTACGGACAGGACCTTACGAGCAGTACTTC
once,14,TRBV11-2,NA,TRBJ1-1,CASSLPLRGTEAFF,TGTGCCAGCAGCTTACCGCTCAGGGGCACTGAAGCTTTCTTT
NA,16,TRBV7-2,NA,TRBJ1-6,CASSSGAGTPYSPLHF,TGTGCCAGCAGCTCTGGAGCGGGGACACCTTATTCACCCCTCCACTTT
NA,15,TRBV7-3,NA,TRBJ2-3,CASSANGGRGDTQYF,TGTGCCAGCAGCGCCAACGGGGGCAGGGGGGATACGCAGTATTTT
NA,14,TRBV21-1,NA,TRBJ2-7,CAGEGRKSSYEQYF,TGTGCCGGAGAGGGCAGGAAAAGCTCCTACGAGCAGTACTTC
NA,15,TRBV27,TRBD1,TRBJ1-5,CASSKQTGANQPQHF,TGTGCCAGCAGTAAACAGACAGGGGCCAATCAGCCCCAGCATTTT
once,12,TRBV2,NA,TRBJ2-2,CASSQGVGELFF,TGTGCCAGCAGTCAGGGTGTCGGGGAGCTGTTTTTT
NA,14,TRBV6-6,TRBD1,TRBJ1-1,CASSYLDRERLSSF,TGTGCCAGCAGTTACTTGGACAGGGAGAGGTTATCTTCCTTT